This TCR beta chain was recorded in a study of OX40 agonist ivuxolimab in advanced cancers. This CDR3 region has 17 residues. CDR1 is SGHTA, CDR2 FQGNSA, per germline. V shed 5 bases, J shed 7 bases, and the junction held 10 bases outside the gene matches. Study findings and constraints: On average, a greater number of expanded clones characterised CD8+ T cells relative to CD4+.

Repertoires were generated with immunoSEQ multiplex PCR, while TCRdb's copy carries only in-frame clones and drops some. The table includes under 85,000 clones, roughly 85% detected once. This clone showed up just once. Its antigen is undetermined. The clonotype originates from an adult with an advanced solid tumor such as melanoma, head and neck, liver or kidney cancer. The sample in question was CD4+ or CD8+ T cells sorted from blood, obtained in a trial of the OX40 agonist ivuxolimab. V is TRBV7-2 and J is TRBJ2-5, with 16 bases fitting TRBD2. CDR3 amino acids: CASSLGGTSGGAGTQYF. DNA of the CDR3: TGTGCCAGCAGCCTTGGAGGGACTAGCGGGGGGGCAGGGACCCAGTACTTC.